Reported below is one TCR beta chain. Antigen unknown. V trimming: 1 base; J trimming: 2 bases; junction bases outside the gene matches: 3. The CDR3 is made up of 15 amino acids. The germline gives CDR1 MNHEY, CDR2 SMNVEV (reference sequence). Sequencing used immunoSEQ multiplex PCR; TCRdb keeps in-frame clones, though not all of them. Seen here are over 85,000 clones, approximately 91% observed once, and the top ten hold about 15%. This sample is drawn from a study of T cell responses to AZD1222 COVID-19 vaccine. The study, taken as a whole, reports: Spike-spanning, vaccine-associated CD4 TCRs were dominant at 160-218 and 743-854. Unmutated variant regions are reportedly targeted by nearly half of spike-specific TCRs. Following two doses of AZD1222, Spike-specific TCR breadth and depth rose.

The origin of this receptor is an adult who received the AZD1222 COVID-19 vaccine. The J gene is TRBJ2-3, the V gene TRBV27, with 7 positions matching TRBD2. Sample: peripheral blood, taken 28 days after the second AZD1222 dose. The CDR3 bases are TGTGCCAGCAGTTTATATGGGACTAACACAGATACGCAGTATTTT. This codes for CASSLYGTNTDTQYF.